This T cell receptor (beta chain) is drawn from a study of blood T cell repertoires in COVID-19. Looking at the study overall: T cells, B-cell-depleted T cells, or PBMCs supplied cDNA or gDNA.

Sequencing used immunoSEQ multiplex PCR; TCRdb keeps in-frame clones, though not all of them. The sample records around 72,000 clones, over 80% being singletons. V shed 4 bases and J 8 bases; nucleotides not matched to a gene: 9. This CDR3 region has 14 residues. In germline, CDR1 is SGHDN, CDR2 FVKESK. The chain joins TRBV14 to TRBJ2-7, with 9 bases identical to TRBD1. This receptor was identified in a woman of 80 years or more with acute or convalescent COVID-19. The sequenced sample was peripheral blood. The CDR3 DNA sequence: TGTGCCAGCAGCCGCGACGGGACAGGGAGCAAGCAGTACTTC. Its translation is CASSRDGTGSKQYF. Filled out from reference TRBV14 and TRBJ2-7, the complete variable domain reads EAGVTQFPSHSVIEKGQTVTLRCDPISGHDNLYWYRRVMGKEIKFLLHFVKESKQDESGMPNNRFLAERTGGTYSTLKVQPAELEDSGVYFCASSRDGTGSKQYFGPGTRLTVT.